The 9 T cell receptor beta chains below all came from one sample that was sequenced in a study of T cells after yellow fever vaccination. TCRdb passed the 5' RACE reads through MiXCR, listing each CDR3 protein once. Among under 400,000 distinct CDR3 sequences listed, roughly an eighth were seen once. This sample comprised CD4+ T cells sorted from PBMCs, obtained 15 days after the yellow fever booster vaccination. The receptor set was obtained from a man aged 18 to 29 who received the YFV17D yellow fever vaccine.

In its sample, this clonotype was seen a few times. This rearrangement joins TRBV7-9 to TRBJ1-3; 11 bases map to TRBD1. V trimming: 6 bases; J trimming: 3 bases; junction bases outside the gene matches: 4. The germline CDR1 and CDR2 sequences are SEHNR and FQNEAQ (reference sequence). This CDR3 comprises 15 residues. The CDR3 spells CASSSDRGLGNTIYF. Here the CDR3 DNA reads TGTGCCAGCAGTTCGGACAGGGGGCTTGGAAACACCATATATTTT.

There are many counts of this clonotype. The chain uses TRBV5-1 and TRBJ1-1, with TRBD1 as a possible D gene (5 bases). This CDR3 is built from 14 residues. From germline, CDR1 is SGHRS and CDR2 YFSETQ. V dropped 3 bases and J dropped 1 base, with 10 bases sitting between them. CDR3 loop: CASSSTGPNTEAFF. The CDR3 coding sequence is TGCGCCAGCAGCTCTACAGGACCGAACACTGAAGCTTTCTTT.

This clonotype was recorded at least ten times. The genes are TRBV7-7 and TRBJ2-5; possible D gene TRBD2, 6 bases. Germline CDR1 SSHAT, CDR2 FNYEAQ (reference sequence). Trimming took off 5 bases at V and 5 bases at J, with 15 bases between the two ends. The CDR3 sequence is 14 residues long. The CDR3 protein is CASSATSFAETQYF. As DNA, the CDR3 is TGTGCCAGCAGCGCAACTAGCTTCGCGGAGACCCAGTACTTC.

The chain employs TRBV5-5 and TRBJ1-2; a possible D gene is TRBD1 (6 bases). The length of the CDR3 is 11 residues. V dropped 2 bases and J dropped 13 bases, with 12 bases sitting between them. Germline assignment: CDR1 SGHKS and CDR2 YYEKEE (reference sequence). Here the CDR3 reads CASSFRDMATF. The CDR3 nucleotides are TGTGCCAGCAGCTTCCGGGACATGGCCACCTTC.

The CDR3 coding sequence is TGCGCCAGCAGTCGAGGAGGGTTGGAGAACACTGAAGCTTTCTTT. This translates into CASSRGGLENTEAFF. This sequence joins TRBV5-1 and TRBJ1-1; D not resolved. Germline lookup yields CDR1 SGHRS and CDR2 YFSETQ. CDR3 length: 15 amino acids. Trimming cost V 5 bases and J 1 base, with 15 bases left between them.

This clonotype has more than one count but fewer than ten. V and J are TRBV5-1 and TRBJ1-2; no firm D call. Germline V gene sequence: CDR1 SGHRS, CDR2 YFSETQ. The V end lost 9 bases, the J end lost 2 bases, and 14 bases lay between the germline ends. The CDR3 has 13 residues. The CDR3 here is CATGEFPNYGYTF. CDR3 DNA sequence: TGCGCCACTGGCGAATTTCCCAACTATGGCTACACCTTC.

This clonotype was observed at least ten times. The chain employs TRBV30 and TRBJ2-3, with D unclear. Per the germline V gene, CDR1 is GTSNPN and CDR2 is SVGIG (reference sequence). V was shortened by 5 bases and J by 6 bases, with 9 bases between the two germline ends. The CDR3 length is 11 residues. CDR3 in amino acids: CAWGRRDTQYF. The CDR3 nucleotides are TGTGCCTGGGGACGAAGGGATACGCAGTATTTT.

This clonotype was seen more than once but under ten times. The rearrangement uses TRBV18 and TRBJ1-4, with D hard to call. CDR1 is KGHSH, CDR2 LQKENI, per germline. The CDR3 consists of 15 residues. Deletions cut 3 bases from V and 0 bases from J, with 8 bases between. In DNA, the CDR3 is TGTGCCAGCTCACCCTCGAGAGCAACTAATGAAAAACTGTTTTTT. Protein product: CASSPSRATNEKLFF.

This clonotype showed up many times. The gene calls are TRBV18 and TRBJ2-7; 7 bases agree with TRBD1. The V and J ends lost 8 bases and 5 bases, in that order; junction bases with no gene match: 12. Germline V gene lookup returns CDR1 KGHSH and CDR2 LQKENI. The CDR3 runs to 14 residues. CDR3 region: CASVRGQGENEQYF. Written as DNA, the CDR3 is TGTGCCAGCGTCCGCGGCCAGGGGGAAAACGAGCAGTACTTC.